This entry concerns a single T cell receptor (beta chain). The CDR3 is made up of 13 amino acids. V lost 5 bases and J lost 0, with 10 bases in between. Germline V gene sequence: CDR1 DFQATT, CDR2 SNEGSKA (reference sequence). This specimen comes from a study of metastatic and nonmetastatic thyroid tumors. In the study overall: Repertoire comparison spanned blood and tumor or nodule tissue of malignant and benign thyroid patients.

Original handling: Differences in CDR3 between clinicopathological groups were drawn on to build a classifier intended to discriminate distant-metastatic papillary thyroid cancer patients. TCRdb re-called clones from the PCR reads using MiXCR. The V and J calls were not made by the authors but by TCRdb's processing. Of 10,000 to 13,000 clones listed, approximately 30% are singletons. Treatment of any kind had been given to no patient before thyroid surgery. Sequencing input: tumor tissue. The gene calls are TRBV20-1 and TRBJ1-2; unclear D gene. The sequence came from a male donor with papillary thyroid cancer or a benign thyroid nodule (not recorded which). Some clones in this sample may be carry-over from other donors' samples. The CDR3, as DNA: TGCAGTGCTCCCTTACCTACTAACTATGGCTACACCTTC. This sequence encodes CSAPLPTNYGYTF.